Detailed here is one T cell receptor (beta chain). Its antigen is still unknown. Profiled with immunoSEQ multiplex PCR; TCRdb holds only in-frame clones, not every one. Here the sample spans 120,000 or so clones, roughly 87% being singletons. From germline, CDR1 is LGHNA and CDR2 YNFKEQ. With V trimmed by 4 bases and J by 0 bases, 5 bases remained unmatched. This CDR3 is 16 amino acids long. This sample is part of a study of T cell responses to AZD1222 COVID-19 vaccine. Whole-study findings and limits: Clonal diversity was possibly underestimated, and white British individuals and females predominated among donors. Of the AZD1222 recipients, only 5 to 7 were seropositive at baseline. Spike-specific TCR breadth and depth were elevated following two AZD1222 doses.

The V call is TRBV4-2, the J call TRBJ2-1, with 8 bases that match TRBD2. This TCR came from an adult in good health. This specimen consisted of peripheral blood, obtained on day 0 of MenACWY control vaccination. CDR3 nucleotides: TGTGCCAGCAGCCCCTTAGCGGGGAGCTCCTACAATGAGCAGTTCTTC. This translates into CASSPLAGSSYNEQFF.